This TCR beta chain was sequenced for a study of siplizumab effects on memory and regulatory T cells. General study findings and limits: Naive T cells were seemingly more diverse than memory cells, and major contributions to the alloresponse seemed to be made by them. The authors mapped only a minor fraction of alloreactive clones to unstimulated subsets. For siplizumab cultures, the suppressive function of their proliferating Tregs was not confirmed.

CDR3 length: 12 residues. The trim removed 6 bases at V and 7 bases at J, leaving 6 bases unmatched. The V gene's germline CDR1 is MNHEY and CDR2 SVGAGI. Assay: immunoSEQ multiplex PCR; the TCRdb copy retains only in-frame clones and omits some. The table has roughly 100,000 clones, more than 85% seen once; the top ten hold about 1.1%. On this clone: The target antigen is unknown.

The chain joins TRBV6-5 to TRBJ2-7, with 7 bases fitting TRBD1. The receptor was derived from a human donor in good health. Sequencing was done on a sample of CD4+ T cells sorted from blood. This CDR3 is CASRRGPEEQYF. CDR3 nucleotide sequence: TGTGCCAGCAGGAGGGGGCCGGAAGAGCAGTACTTC.